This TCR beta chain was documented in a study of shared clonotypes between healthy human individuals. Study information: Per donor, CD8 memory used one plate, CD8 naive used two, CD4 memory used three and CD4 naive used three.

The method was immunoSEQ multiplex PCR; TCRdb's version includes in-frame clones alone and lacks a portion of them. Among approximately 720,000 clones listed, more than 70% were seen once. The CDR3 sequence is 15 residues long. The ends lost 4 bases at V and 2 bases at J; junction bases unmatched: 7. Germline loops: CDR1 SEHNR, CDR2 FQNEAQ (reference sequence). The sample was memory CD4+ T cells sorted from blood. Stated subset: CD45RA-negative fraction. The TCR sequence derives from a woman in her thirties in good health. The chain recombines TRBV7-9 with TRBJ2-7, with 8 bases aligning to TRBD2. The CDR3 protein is CASSWSGSRAYEQYF. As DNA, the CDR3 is TGTGCCAGCAGCTGGAGCGGGAGCAGAGCCTACGAGCAGTACTTC.